Listed below are T cell receptor beta chains from one sample, sequenced in a study of T cells in Graves' hyperthyroidism and ophthalmopathy. TCRdb used MiXCR to reprocess the multiplex PCR reads, holding one entry per CDR3 protein. The sample holds 340,000 or so distinct CDR3 sequences, approximately 18% seen once. The sample taken for sequencing was blood. These receptors were taken from a woman between 45 and 65 years old with Graves' hyperthyroidism. Each CDR3 is given with its conserved first and last residue. D genes are given only for firm matches. For some rows the clone size is stated as once, few or many, or as a class when expanded; others skip it.

.	TRBV9	16	TRBD1	TRBJ2-6	TGTGCCAGCACCGCAGGGGGCCACCCTGGGGCCAACGTCCTGACTTTC	CASTAGGHPGANVLTF
many	TRBV2	15	.	TRBJ2-6	TGTGCCAGCAATGACGGCCAGGGGGGAGCCAACGTCCTGACTTTC	CASNDGQGGANVLTF
few	TRBV10-3	13	.	TRBJ1-1	TGTGCCATCAGTGAGTCGCCAGACACTGAAGCTTTCTTT	CAISESPDTEAFF
.	TRBV7-9	15	.	TRBJ2-1	TGTGCCAGCAGCTCCCCCGAGAGGGTTTACAATGAGCAGTTCTTC	CASSSPERVYNEQFF
few	TRBV5-6	15	.	TRBJ1-5	TGTGCCAGCAGCTTGTACGGCATTGGCAATCAGCCCCAGCATTTT	CASSLYGIGNQPQHF
many	TRBV7-3	15	TRBD1	TRBJ1-6	TGTGCCAGCAGTCGGACAGGGGTCAATAATTCACCCCTCCACTTT	CASSRTGVNNSPLHF
many	TRBV20-1	13	TRBD2	TRBJ2-1	TGCAGTGCTATATACCTAGCGGGAGGGGAGCAGTTCTTC	CSAIYLAGGEQFF
.	TRBV5-1	12	.	TRBJ2-7	TGCGCCAGCAGCCCCCAGGGGTGGGAGCAGTACTTC	CASSPQGWEQYF
.	TRBV10-3	12	TRBD1	TRBJ2-7	TGTGCCATCGGGGACAGGGGCTACGAGCAGTACTTC	CAIGDRGYEQYF
.	TRBV30	14	.	TRBJ2-6	TGTGCCTGGCTAAACAGGGCTGGGGCCAACGTCCTGACTTTC	CAWLNRAGANVLTF
many	TRBV28	15	TRBD1	TRBJ2-7	TGTGCCAGCAGTTTATCCCGGGACAGGCCTGGCGAGCAGTACTTC	CASSLSRDRPGEQYF
.	TRBV28	19	TRBD2	TRBJ2-5	TGTGCCAGCAGTTTATACCCGGCGGGGGGGTATCTCTACCAAGAGACCCAGTACTTC	CASSLYPAGGYLYQETQYF
many	TRBV12-3/TRBV12-4	12	TRBD2	TRBJ2-7	TGTGCCAGCAGCGGGAGGCGCAGTGAGCAGTACTTC	CASSGRRSEQYF
many	TRBV6-1	13	.	TRBJ2-3	TGTGCCAGCAGTACAGGTTGGCCAGATACGCAGTATTTT	CASSTGWPDTQYF
few	TRBV11-2	14	.	TRBJ2-5	TGTGCCAGCAGTTTTTACAAAAATCAAGAGACCCAGTACTTC	CASSFYKNQETQYF
many	TRBV5-1	14	.	TRBJ2-1	TGCGCCAGCAGCTTGCAACTAGTAACCGATGAGCAGTTCTTC	CASSLQLVTDEQFF